This is a list of T cell receptor beta chains from one sample in a study of cytomegalovirus exposure and HLA in healthy donors. The protocol was immunoSEQ multiplex PCR, while the TCRdb copy is restricted to in-frame clones and leaves out a portion. The table has 200,000 to 250,000 clones, about three quarters seen once. Input material: PBMCs. The receptors shown here come from a woman aged 60-70 years in good health and CMV-seropositive. The CDR3 runs from the conserved cysteine through the conserved F or W.

>TRBV25-1|TRBJ1-3
CASSTTGNTIYF
>TRBV21-1|TRBJ1-4
CASSKRDRAPLVEKLFF
>TRBV18|TRBJ2-7
CASSLLAGRDEQYF
>TRBV5-8|TRBJ1-5
CASSLAVGGQPQHF
>TRBV19|TRBJ2-4
CASSLRVNRANIQYF
>TRBV18|TRBJ2-5
CASSSGAAAQETQYF
>TRBV7-9|TRBJ2-4
CASSFGTSGNHIQYF
>TRBV19|TRBJ2-3
CASSPPRGGGDLTDTQYF
>TRBV6-1|TRBJ1-5
CAIRTGWSNQPQHF
>TRBV5-4|TRBJ1-3
CASSLQGGTGNTIYF
>TRBV18|TRBJ2-5
CASSPRTARGLETQYF
>TRBV5-6|TRBJ2-2
CASSFRGLTTGELFF
>TRBV7-2|TRBJ2-2
CASSLAANGGANTGELFF
>TRBV6-1|TRBJ1-3
CASNDRGGNTIYF
>TRBV7-8|TRBJ2-1
CASSLVWTSGGSYNEQFF
>TRBV29-1|TRBJ1-5
CSVEAGEGQPQHF
>TRBV5-1|TRBJ1-1
CASSRQGRNTEAFF
>TRBV6-1|TRBJ2-7
CASTPGQGPYEQYF
>TRBV5-1|TRBJ2-4
CASSLGTGSKNIQYF
>TRBV5-6|TRBJ1-1
CASSLGSRGLMNTEAFF
>TRBV27|TRBJ2-7
CASSPTGDSYEQYF
>TRBV30|TRBJ1-1
CAWSVLATNTEAFF
>TRBV7-7|TRBJ2-1
CASSLGPDPRQEYNEQFF
>TRBV6-5|TRBJ1-5
CASSYAGITDQPQHF
>TRBV7-9|TRBJ2-5
CASSFRSGVETQYF
>TRBV28|TRBJ1-5
CASSREGGNQPQHF
>TRBV30|TRBJ1-2
CAWTKRRYGYTF
>TRBV2|TRBJ1-4
CASGQQGAAEKLFF
>TRBV2|TRBJ2-5
CASSGLGLAGVQETQYF
>TRBV6-4|TRBJ2-6
CASSSSGANVLTF
>TRBV5-1|TRBJ2-2
CASSPLAGLNTGELFF
>TRBV4-1|TRBJ2-5
CASSAGDGGQETQYF
>TRBV5-1|TRBJ1-5
CASSLDSSSNQPQHF
>TRBV27|TRBJ1-1
CASSLFQGWNTEAFF
>TRBV7-9|TRBJ1-2
CASSLGGGENYGYTF
>TRBV7-9|TRBJ2-3
CASSSRLGPPGGSDTQYF
>TRBV5-1|TRBJ2-3
CASSLASRTDTQYF
>TRBV27|TRBJ1-1
CASSLHSTQGRITEAFF
>TRBV5-1|TRBJ1-5
CASSLGEIGGAGQPQHF
>TRBV4-1|TRBJ1-2
CASSQGRGQGSGYTF
>TRBV5-1|TRBJ2-3
CASSLGSSGGAADTQYF
>TRBV10-3|TRBJ2-1
CATERGRNYNEQFF
>TRBV19|TRBJ2-3
CASTEGNTDTQYF
>TRBV7-9|TRBJ1-3
CASSHRTDSGNTIYF
>TRBV7-9|TRBJ1-1
CASSLIAEAFF
>TRBV6-5|TRBJ1-1
CASSYTGDITEAFF
>TRBV5-4|TRBJ2-3
CASSLPGLAISDTQYF
>TRBV7-9|TRBJ1-4
CASSLAVGRPNEKLFF
>TRBV6-5|TRBJ1-6
CASSYKGDDSPLHF
>TRBV18|TRBJ2-1
CASSPPMTSGDEQFF
>TRBV2|TRBJ1-2
CASSKTGEEGYTF
>TRBV30|TRBJ1-1
CAWSVQGGVMNTEAFF
>TRBV27|TRBJ1-5
CASSPLQTLDNQPQHF
>TRBV7-6|TRBJ2-5
CASSLMSGEQETQYF
>TRBV7-2|TRBJ2-3
CASRRGGTISTDTQYF
>TRBV6-1|TRBJ1-5
CASSEAVASQHF
>TRBV19|TRBJ2-7
CASTPGQGFPYEQYF
>TRBV27|TRBJ2-1
CASSLGSAGSDEQFF
>TRBV4-3|TRBJ2-3
CASSQLAGGPTDTQYF
>TRBV2|TRBJ2-1
CASSPRGTSGIEQFF